This TCR beta chain came from a study of Graves' ophthalmopathy and Graves' hyperthyroidism. The study's findings and limits: Thyroid clonotypes that were expanded above 0.001 frequency mostly also appeared in blood.

This clonotype was detected ten times or more. Its specificity is not known. A duration under 3 months, NOSPECS ≥4, CAS ≥3 and moderate-to-severe activity characterized the donors with ophthalmopathy. Clinical symptoms, serum thyroxine, TRAb, thyroid ultrasound and orbital computed tomography were relied on for diagnosis. The authors amplified TCR beta CDR3 regions from RNA transcripts. Amplification began with first-round RT-PCR using HTBI primers, then second-round multiplex PCR was performed. From the multiplex PCR reads, TCRdb called clonotypes with MiXCR, one entry per CDR3 protein. This table has hundreds of thousands of distinct CDR3 sequences, about 38% appearing once. V dropped 0 bases and J dropped 3 bases, with 2 bases sitting between them. The CDR3 runs 12 residues. Germline V lookup: CDR1 WSHSY, CDR2 SAAADI.

The rearrangement joins TRBV10-2 to TRBJ1-1; D not certain. Sequences were obtained from peripheral blood. This TCR came from an adult man with Graves' ophthalmopathy. The CDR3 region has the DNA TGCGCCAGCAGTGAGTCTTACACTGAAGCTTTCTTT. This translates into CASSESYTEAFF.